This T cell receptor (beta chain) was identified in a study of blood T cell repertoires in COVID-19. Study processing details: Using reference gene primer amplification, nucleated cell counts were estimated. Sequencing was performed with immunoSEQ multiplex PCR; in TCRdb, only in-frame clones are kept and a portion is missing. The DNA gave D and trimming, while V, J and clone size come from that table. Of 150,000 to 200,000 clones listed, approximately 87% are singletons. J lost 7 bases, V lost 8 bases, and 5 bases had no gene match. Germline V CDR1 and CDR2: SNHLY, FYNNEI. This CDR3 region has 12 residues.

This receptor was identified in a woman aged 60 to 75 with COVID-19, enrolled during active disease. Material for sequencing was peripheral blood. The rearrangement joins TRBV2 to TRBJ2-1; 7 positions match TRBD2. CDR3 sequence (DNA): TGTGCCAGCGAACTAGCGATAAATGAGCAGTTCTTC. Its translation is CASELAINEQFF.